This is a list of T cell receptor beta chains from one sample in a study of shared clonotypes between healthy human individuals. Produced via immunoSEQ multiplex PCR; TCRdb's table is partial and in-frame only. The sample lists more than 850,000 clones, around 78% occurring once. The sequencing input was memory CD4+ T cells from PBMCs. These receptors came from a man aged 18 to 30 in good health. Some clones in this sample may be carry-over from other donors' samples. Each CDR3 is given with its conserved first and last residue. A D gene is named only where the DNA matches it firmly. The size field is filled for only some rows; it gives once, few, many or a size class.

V	D	J	size	DNA	CDR3
TRBV28	TRBD2	TRBJ2-7	NA	TGTGCCAGCAGTTCACTAGCGGTCTACGAGCAGTACTTC	CASSSLAVYEQYF
TRBV4-3	NA	TRBJ1-2	NA	TGCGCCAGCAGCCTAGGGTCCCGGGATGGCTACACCTTC	CASSLGSRDGYTF
TRBV10-1	NA	TRBJ2-3	NA	TGCGCCAGCAGTGAGGTAGTAGGCACAGATACGCAGTATTTT	CASSEVVGTDTQYF
TRBV5-5	TRBD2	TRBJ2-2	NA	TGTGCCAGCAGCCTTTCATTGGGACTAGCGGGAGTTACCGGGGAGCTGTTTTTT	CASSLSLGLAGVTGELFF
TRBV5-6	TRBD1	TRBJ1-2	many	TGTGCCAGCAGTTCCGGGACAGTGGATATCAAGGGCTATGGCTACACCTTC	CASSSGTVDIKGYGYTF
TRBV4-1	TRBD1	TRBJ1-4	NA	TGCGCCAGCAGCCAAGATCGGGCAGGGGGGACTAATGAAAAACTGTTTTTT	CASSQDRAGGTNEKLFF
TRBV5-5	TRBD1	TRBJ1-4	NA	TGTGCCAGCAGCTGGACAGGGGTTGGTGAAAAACTGTTTTTT	CASSWTGVGEKLFF
TRBV28	NA	TRBJ1-2	NA	TGTGCCAGCAGTTTTTCCCCGCGGGGAGGTGATGGCTACACCTTC	CASSFSPRGGDGYTF
TRBV5-4	NA	TRBJ2-1	NA	TGTGCCAGCAGCTTTATTACGAATGAGCAGTTCTTC	CASSFITNEQFF
TRBV9	TRBD2	TRBJ2-1	NA	TGTGCCAGCGGGACTAGCGGGAGGGCCCTTGAGCAGTTCTTC	CASGTSGRALEQFF
TRBV19	TRBD1	TRBJ1-2	NA	TGTGCCAGTAGTGCCCGGGACAGGGTCTATGGCTACACCTTC	CASSARDRVYGYTF
TRBV28	NA	TRBJ2-1	NA	TGTGCCAGCAAAAGGGGGGGCGACTACAATGAGCAGTTCTTC	CASKRGGDYNEQFF
TRBV5-4	NA	TRBJ2-4	NA	TGTGCCAGCAGTTCTTCCAACTGGAACATTCAGTACTTC	CASSSSNWNIQYF
TRBV6-5	NA	TRBJ2-7	NA	TGTGCCGCCCGACAAACTAGGGAGCAGTACTTC	CAARQTREQYF
TRBV5-4	TRBD1	TRBJ2-4	NA	TGTGCCAGCAGCTCACCGGGACAGGGGTGGAACATTCAGTACTTC	CASSSPGQGWNIQYF
TRBV25-1	TRBD2	TRBJ2-1	NA	TGTGCCAGCAGTGAATCTGGGACTAGCGGGAGGAATGAGCAGTTCTTC	CASSESGTSGRNEQFF
TRBV6-6	TRBD1	TRBJ1-2	NA	TGTGCCAGCAGCGTGACAGGGGGCGGGTATGGCTACACCTTC	CASSVTGGGYGYTF
TRBV5-6	TRBD1	TRBJ2-1	NA	TGTGCCAGCACGGGACAGGCCTACAATGAGCAGTTCTTC	CASTGQAYNEQFF
TRBV5-8	TRBD1	TRBJ2-3	NA	TGTGCCAGCAGCTTCCGACAGGGGGGCACAGATACGCAGTATTTT	CASSFRQGGTDTQYF
TRBV7-8	TRBD2	TRBJ2-3	NA	TGTGCCAGCAGCTCTACTAGCGGGAGGGCAGATACGCAGTATTTT	CASSSTSGRADTQYF
TRBV5-1	TRBD1	TRBJ1-5	NA	TGCGCCAGCAGCTTACAGGGGAATCAGCCCCAGCATTTT	CASSLQGNQPQHF
TRBV10-3	NA	TRBJ2-5	few	TGTGCCATCAGGGGTCATAATCTAGTGGAGACCCAGTACTTC	CAIRGHNLVETQYF
TRBV5-1	NA	TRBJ2-1	NA	TGCGCCAGCAGCTTGTTCTCGGCTGTCTCAAATGAGCAGTTCTTC	CASSLFSAVSNEQFF
TRBV10-2	NA	TRBJ2-7	NA	TGCGCCAGCAGGGGTTCGGGGGACGAGCAGTACTTC	CASRGSGDEQYF
TRBV7-9	TRBD1	TRBJ2-5	once	TGTGCCAGCAGCTATGGACAGGGGGCCCAAGAGACCCAGTACTTC	CASSYGQGAQETQYF
TRBV11-1	NA	TRBJ2-6	NA	TGTGCCAGCAGCTTAGCGCGGGCAGGCTTCTCTGGGGCCAACGTCCTGACTTTC	CASSLARAGFSGANVLTF
TRBV6-1	TRBD1	TRBJ2-2	once	TGTGCCAGCAGACAGACAGGGCGCACCGGGGAGCTGTTTTTT	CASRQTGRTGELFF
TRBV29-1	NA	TRBJ2-2	NA	TGCAGCGTTGGAGCGGTTGCCGGGGAGCTGTTTTTT	CSVGAVAGELFF
TRBV7-3	NA	TRBJ2-5	NA	TGTGCCAGCAGCGAAGGGACCTCGGGCGGGACCCAGTACTTC	CASSEGTSGGTQYF
TRBV4-3	TRBD1	TRBJ2-1	NA	TGCGCCAGCAGCCAAGCCCATCGACAGGGCTCGGATCAGCAGTTCTTC	CASSQAHRQGSDQQFF
TRBV20-1	NA	TRBJ1-1	NA	TGCAGTGCTATGCAGAACACTGAAGCTTTCTTT	CSAMQNTEAFF
TRBV25-1	NA	TRBJ1-1	NA	TGTGCCAGCTCCCCCGGACTAAGGAACACTGAAGCTTTCTTT	CASSPGLRNTEAFF
TRBV5-5	TRBD1	TRBJ2-5	NA	TGTGCCAGCAGCTCCCTCGGACAGGGGGAGACCCAGTACTTC	CASSSLGQGETQYF
TRBV27	TRBD1	TRBJ2-7	NA	TGTGCCAGCAGTTGGGACAGGGGGGCCTACGAGCAGTACTTC	CASSWDRGAYEQYF
TRBV18	TRBD2	TRBJ2-5	NA	TGTGCCAGCTCCGGGACTAGCGGGAATCAAGAGACCCAGTACTTC	CASSGTSGNQETQYF
TRBV7-8	NA	TRBJ1-3	NA	TGTGCCAGCAGCTCTCAGGGGAACACCATATATTTT	CASSSQGNTIYF
TRBV15	NA	TRBJ2-5	NA	TGTGCCACCAGCCCGGGACGCGGGACCCAGTACTTC	CATSPGRGTQYF
TRBV18	NA	TRBJ2-6	NA	TGTGCCAGCTCACCGTTCCCCGGGGCCAACGTCCTGACTTTC	CASSPFPGANVLTF
TRBV29-1	NA	TRBJ2-7	NA	TGCAGCGTTGAGGCGGAGGATGGATACGAGCAGTACTTC	CSVEAEDGYEQYF
TRBV10-3	TRBD1	TRBJ2-5	NA	TGTGCCATCAGGGGACAGGGCATTGGGACTAACAAAGAGACCCAGTACTTC	CAIRGQGIGTNKETQYF